This T cell receptor (beta chain) derives from a study of blood T cell repertoires in COVID-19. The CDR3 contains 13 residues. Germline V CDR1 and CDR2: MNHEY, SVGAGI. The V gene lost 6 bases and the J gene lost 3 bases, with 12 bases spanning the gap. Sequencing was performed with immunoSEQ multiplex PCR; in TCRdb, only in-frame clones are kept and a portion is missing. The top ten hold 6% to 8% of the sample, which has 150,000 to 250,000 clones, around 80% seen once. What was sequenced was peripheral blood. The chain joins TRBV6-5 to TRBJ2-7, with TRBD1 as a possible D gene (6 bases). The clonotype was recovered from a human donor with acute or convalescent COVID-19. The donor label of this sample is uncertain. The CDR3 is CASRVTGIYEQYF. As DNA, the CDR3 is TGTGCCAGCAGGGTTACAGGGATCTACGAGCAGTACTTC.